The clone carrying this T cell receptor (beta chain) occurred a few times. This record comes from a study of blood T cell repertoires in COVID-19. In the study overall: T cells, B-cell-depleted T cells, or PBMCs supplied cDNA or gDNA.

Participants' reported clinical history set cohort assignment. Recovered status applied to Cohort 3 donors who had two consecutive negative PCRs. It also applied to those with clearance or with symptom resolution. Some clones are missing from TCRdb's copy, which holds only in-frame ones; the method was immunoSEQ multiplex PCR. The data hold 330,000 or so clones, with 80% to 90% observed a single time. The CDR3 covers 17 residues. CDR1 and CDR2 (germline): LGHDT, YNNKEL (reference sequence). Germline trimming cut 0 bases from V and 4 bases from J; bases unmatched to any gene: 10. The chain joins TRBV3-1 (or the pseudogene TRBV3-2) to TRBJ2-5; 8 nucleotides line up with TRBD1. This receptor was obtained from a man aged 25 to 40 who had recovered from COVID-19. Sequences were obtained from PBMCs or T cells enriched from blood (not recorded which). CDR3 sequence reads: CASSQDGQGAVGETQYF. The CDR3 bases are TGTGCCAGCAGCCAAGACGGGCAGGGGGCGGTGGGAGAGACCCAGTACTTC.